This T cell receptor (beta chain) was captured by sequencing in a study of shared clonotypes between healthy human individuals. CD8 cells regarded as naive lacked CD45RO, were positively chosen for CCR7, and omitted terminally differentiated effector memory CD45RA+ cells. Trimming took 5 bases from V and 2 from J; bases not matched to a gene: 11. The CDR3 contains 17 residues. Germline V lookup: CDR1 LNHNV, CDR2 YYDKDF (reference sequence). As regards this clone: Its target is not known.

General observations from the study: When compared with the clonotypes that were shared by all four sorted-subset donors, the non-shared clonotypes turned out to have lower generation probabilities.

TCRdb's copy holds only in-frame clones and misses some; the assay was immunoSEQ multiplex PCR. The sample holds some 1,900,000 clones, roughly 94% seen once. The receptor comes from a young man in good health. Sequenced: naive CD8+ T cells sorted from blood. V and J are TRBV15 and TRBJ2-3, with TRBD1 matching over 9 bases. The CDR3 is CATSDPAGTGFTDTQYF. The DNA of the CDR3 is TGTGCCACCAGCGACCCTGCCGGGACAGGGTTCACAGATACGCAGTATTTT. Drawing the rest from reference TRBV15 and TRBJ2-3, the complete variable domain is DAMVIQNPRYQVTQFGKPVTLSCSQTLNHNVMYWYQQKSSQAPKLLFHYYDKDFNNEADTPDNFQSRRPNTSFCFLDIRSPGLGDTAMYLCATSDPAGTGFTDTQYFGPGTRLTVL.